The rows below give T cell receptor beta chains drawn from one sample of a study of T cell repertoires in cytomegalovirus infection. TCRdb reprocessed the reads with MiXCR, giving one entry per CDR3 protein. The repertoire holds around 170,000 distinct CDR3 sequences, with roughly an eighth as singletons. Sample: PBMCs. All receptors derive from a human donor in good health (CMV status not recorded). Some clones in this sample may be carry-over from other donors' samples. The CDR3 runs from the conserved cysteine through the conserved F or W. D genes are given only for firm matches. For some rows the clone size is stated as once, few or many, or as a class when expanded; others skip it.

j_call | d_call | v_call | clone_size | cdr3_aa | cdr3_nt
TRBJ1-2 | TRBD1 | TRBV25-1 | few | CASLPGQAREGYTF | TGTGCCAGCCTCCCGGGACAGGCGCGAGAGGGCTACACCTTC
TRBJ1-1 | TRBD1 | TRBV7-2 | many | CASTIGYRGNTEAFF | TGTGCCAGCACCATAGGGTACAGGGGGAACACTGAAGCTTTCTTT
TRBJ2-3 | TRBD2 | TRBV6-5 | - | CASSYSGLAGPDTQYF | TGTGCCAGCAGTTACTCTGGGCTAGCGGGTCCCGATACGCAGTATTTT
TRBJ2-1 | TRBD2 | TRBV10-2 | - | CASNPGELAGFYNEQFF | TGCGCCAGCAACCCGGGGGAGCTAGCGGGGTTTTACAATGAGCAGTTCTTC
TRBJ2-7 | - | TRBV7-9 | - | CASSLMWGSDYEQYF | TGTGCCAGCAGCTTAATGTGGGGATCGGACTACGAGCAGTACTTC
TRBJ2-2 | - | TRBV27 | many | CASSGRQVNTGELFF | TGTGCCAGCAGTGGCAGACAGGTCAACACCGGGGAGCTGTTTTTT
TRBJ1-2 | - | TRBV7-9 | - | CVSSLNSHGYTF | TGTGTCAGCAGCTTAAACTCACATGGCTACACCTTC
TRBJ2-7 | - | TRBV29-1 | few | CSVERAGSSYEQYF | TGCAGCGTTGAACGGGCAGGAAGCTCCTACGAGCAGTACTTC
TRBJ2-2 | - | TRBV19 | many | CASSRYDIANTGELFF | TGTGCCAGTAGTAGATACGACATAGCGAACACCGGGGAGCTGTTTTTT
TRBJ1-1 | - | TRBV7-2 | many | CASSFAQNTEAFF | TGTGCCAGCAGCTTTGCCCAGAACACTGAAGCTTTCTTT
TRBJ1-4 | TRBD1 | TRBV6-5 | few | CASNPTGGEKLFF | TGTGCCAGCAATCCGACAGGGGGTGAAAAACTGTTTTTT
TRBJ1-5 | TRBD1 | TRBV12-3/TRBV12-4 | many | CASSLGQVVQPQHF | TGTGCCAGCAGCTTGGGACAGGTGGTACAGCCCCAGCATTTT
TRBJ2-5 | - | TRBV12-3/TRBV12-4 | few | CATQSGGWQETQYF | TGTGCCACCCAAAGTGGGGGCTGGCAAGAGACCCAGTACTTC
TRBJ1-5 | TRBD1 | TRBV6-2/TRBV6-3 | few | CASRELFGQGMKPQHF | TGTGCCAGCAGGGAACTTTTCGGACAGGGAATGAAGCCCCAGCATTTT
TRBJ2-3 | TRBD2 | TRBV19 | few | CASSLTSATTDTQYF | TGTGCCAGTAGTCTTACTAGCGCGACTACAGATACGCAGTATTTT
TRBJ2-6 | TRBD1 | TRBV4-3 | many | CASSQNDRASAGANVLTF | TGCGCCAGCAGCCAAAACGACAGGGCCTCGGCTGGGGCCAACGTCCTGACTTTC
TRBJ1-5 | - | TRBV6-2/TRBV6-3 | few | CASTRDEGDQPQHF | TGTGCCAGCACTAGAGACGAGGGGGATCAGCCCCAGCATTTT
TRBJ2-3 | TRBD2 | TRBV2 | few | CASSPPGLAFTDTQYF | TGTGCCAGCAGTCCTCCGGGACTAGCGTTCACAGATACGCAGTATTTT
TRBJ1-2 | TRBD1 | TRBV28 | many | CASQGAGGNYGYTF | TGTGCCAGTCAAGGGGCAGGGGGCAACTATGGCTACACCTTC
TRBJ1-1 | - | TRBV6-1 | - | CASSDQRNTEAFF | TGTGCCAGCAGTGACCAGAGAAACACTGAAGCTTTCTTT
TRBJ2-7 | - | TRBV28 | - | CASSATGTGTQIYEQYF | TGTGCCAGCAGTGCCACCGGAACCGGGACCCAGATCTACGAGCAGTACTTC
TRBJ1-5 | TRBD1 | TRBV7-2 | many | CASSYTGDGNQPQHF | TGTGCCAGCAGTTACACAGGGGATGGCAATCAGCCCCAGCATTTT
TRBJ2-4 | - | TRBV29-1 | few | CSVRNQISKNIQYF | TGCAGCGTTCGTAACCAAATCTCGAAAAACATTCAGTACTTC
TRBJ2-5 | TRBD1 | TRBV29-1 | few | CSVLGWTGTGKETQYF | TGCAGCGTCCTCGGTTGGACCGGGACAGGGAAAGAGACCCAGTACTTC
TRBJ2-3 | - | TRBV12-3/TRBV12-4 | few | CASSSDGGGPSTDTQYF | TGTGCCAGCAGTTCCGACGGTGGGGGACCAAGCACAGATACGCAGTATTTT
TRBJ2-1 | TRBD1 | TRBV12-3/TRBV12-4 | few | CASSAHRGARNEQFF | TGTGCCAGCAGTGCCCACAGGGGGGCTCGAAATGAGCAGTTCTTC
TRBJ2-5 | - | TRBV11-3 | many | CASSLGFGLGGETQYF | TGTGCCAGCAGCTTAGGATTTGGGCTAGGAGGAGAGACCCAGTACTTC
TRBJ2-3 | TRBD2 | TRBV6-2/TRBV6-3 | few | CASSWDYSSTDTQYF | TGTGCCAGCAGTTGGGACTACTCTAGCACAGATACGCAGTATTTT
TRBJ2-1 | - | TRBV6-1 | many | CASSPRTSYNEQFF | TGTGCCAGCAGTCCGCGGACATCTTACAATGAGCAGTTCTTC
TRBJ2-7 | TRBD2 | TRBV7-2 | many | CASSSPGLAGANEQYF | TGTGCCAGCAGCTCACCTGGACTAGCGGGAGCGAACGAGCAGTACTTC
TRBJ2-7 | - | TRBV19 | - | CASTGQAYEQYF | TGTGCCAGCACGGGACAAGCCTACGAGCAGTACTTC